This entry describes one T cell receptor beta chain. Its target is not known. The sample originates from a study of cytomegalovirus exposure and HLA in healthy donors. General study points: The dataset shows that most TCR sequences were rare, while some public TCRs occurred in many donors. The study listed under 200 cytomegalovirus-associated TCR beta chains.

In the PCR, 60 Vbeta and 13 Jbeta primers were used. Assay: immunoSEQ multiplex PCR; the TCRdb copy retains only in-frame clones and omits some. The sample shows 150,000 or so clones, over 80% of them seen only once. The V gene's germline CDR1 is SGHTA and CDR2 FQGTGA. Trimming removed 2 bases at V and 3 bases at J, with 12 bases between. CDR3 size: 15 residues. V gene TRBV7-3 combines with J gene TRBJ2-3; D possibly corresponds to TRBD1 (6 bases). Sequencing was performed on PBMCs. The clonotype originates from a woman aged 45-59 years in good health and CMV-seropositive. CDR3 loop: CASSLQGGRTDTQYF. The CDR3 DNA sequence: TGTGCCAGCAGCTTACAAGGGGGACGGACAGATACGCAGTATTTT.